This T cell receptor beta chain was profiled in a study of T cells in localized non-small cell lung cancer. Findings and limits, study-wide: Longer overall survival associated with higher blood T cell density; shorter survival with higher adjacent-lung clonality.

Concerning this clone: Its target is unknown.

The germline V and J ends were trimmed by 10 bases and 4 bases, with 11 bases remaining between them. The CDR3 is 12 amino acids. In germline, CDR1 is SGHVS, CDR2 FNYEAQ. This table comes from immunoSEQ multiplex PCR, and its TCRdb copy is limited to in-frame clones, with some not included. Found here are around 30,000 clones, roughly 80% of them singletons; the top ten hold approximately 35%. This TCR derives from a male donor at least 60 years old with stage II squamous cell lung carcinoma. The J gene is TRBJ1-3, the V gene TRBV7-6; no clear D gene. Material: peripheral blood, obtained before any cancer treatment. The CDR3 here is CAIRGLGNTIYF. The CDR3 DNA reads TGTGCCATACGTGGTCTGGGAAACACCATATATTTT.